What follows are 32 T cell receptor beta chains derived from one specimen sequenced in a study of T cell responses to AZD1222 COVID-19 vaccine. TCRdb's table, derived via immunoSEQ multiplex PCR, lists solely in-frame clones and lacks some. This sample carries around 110,000 clones, roughly 88% of them seen once, and the ten largest clones take roughly 3.9%. The sequencing here drew on peripheral blood, taken on day 0 of MenACWY control vaccination. Source of these receptors: an adult in good health.

The V gene is TRBV28, the J gene TRBJ1-6; D is undetermined. Germline V gives CDR1 MDHEN, CDR2 SYDVKM. The CDR3 is 12 residues long. The V end lost 6 bases, the J end lost 9 bases, and 9 bases lay between the germline ends. In DNA, the CDR3 is TGTGCCAGCAGGGCCGGCAGTTCACCCCTCCACTTT. Translation: CASRAGSSPLHF.

The V call is TRBV4-3, the J call TRBJ1-3, with D unresolved. The CDR3 loop spans 15 amino acids. Germline values: CDR1 LGHNA, CDR2 YSLEER. V was trimmed by 0 bases and J by 0 bases, leaving 6 bases between them. In nucleotides, the CDR3 is TGCGCCAGCAGCCAAGACTACTTCTCTGGAAACACCATATATTTT. Amino acid sequence: CASSQDYFSGNTIYF.

This chain joins TRBV7-2 and TRBJ2-4; TRBD1 matches 9 bases. Germline V gene sequence: CDR1 SGHTA, CDR2 FQGNSA. J lost 7 bases, V lost 5 bases, and 12 bases had no gene match. CDR3 length equals 16 residues. This CDR3 reads CASSPRAGTGFNIQYF. The CDR3 DNA sequence: TGTGCCAGCAGCCCTCGGGCTGGGACAGGGTTCAACATTCAGTACTTC.

The chain links TRBV18 to TRBJ1-6; no firm D call. The CDR3 extends over 17 amino acids. V lost 5 bases, J lost 3 bases, and 17 bases lay in between. CDR1 and CDR2 (germline): KGHSH, LQKENI. CDR3 coding DNA: TGTGCCAGCTCAGCCTCCAACCCTTTAAACTATAATTCACCCCTCCACTTT. It yields the protein CASSASNPLNYNSPLHF.

As DNA, the CDR3 is TGTGCCAGCAGAAGAGAGGGGGGGCTGGCTAATGAAAAACTGTTTTTT. Translated: CASRREGGLANEKLFF. The V and J genes are TRBV7-2 and TRBJ1-4; TRBD1 might be the D (6 bases). Germline V gene data show CDR1 as SGHTA and CDR2 as FQGNSA. V dropped 6 bases and J dropped 3 bases, with 17 bases sitting between them. The CDR3 loop spans 16 amino acids.

V and J are TRBV7-9 and TRBJ1-2; unclear D gene. CDR3 length: 14 residues. Germline assignment: CDR1 SEHNR and CDR2 FQNEAQ (reference sequence). V was shortened by 0 bases and J by 8 bases, with 13 bases between the two germline ends. This chain's CDR3 is CASSLADGGWGYTF. CDR3 nucleotide sequence: TGTGCCAGCAGCTTAGCGGACGGCGGGTGGGGCTACACCTTC.

The rearrangement uses TRBV27 and TRBJ2-2; either TRBD1 or TRBD2 may fit D (5 bases each). The CDR3 is 15 residues long. CDR1 and CDR2 from the germline V gene are MNHEY and SMNVEV (reference sequence). Trimming stripped 6 bases from V and 6 bases from J, with 17 bases between. The CDR3 DNA reads as TGTGCCAGCAGAGACCAAGGGACGATTTCCGGGGAGCTGTTTTTT. Translation: CASRDQGTISGELFF.

The J gene is TRBJ1-5, the V gene TRBV4-2, with D uncertain. This CDR3 is 19 amino acids long. V lost 4 bases to trimming and J lost 1 base, with 23 bases between them. Germline CDR1 and CDR2: LGHNA and YNFKEQ. The DNA of the CDR3 is TGTGCCAGCAGCCGGGCTCAGCGGGAGCGCGACATCAGCAATCAGCCCCAGCATTTT. Its translation: CASSRAQRERDISNQPQHF.

CDR3 in amino acids: CASSLGLDKLGEAFF. The CDR3 nucleotides read TGTGCCAGCAGCTTGGGACTGGACAAACTAGGTGAAGCTTTCTTT. This chain joins TRBV5-4 and TRBJ1-1, with D possibly matching TRBD1 (5 bases). The CDR3 spans 15 residues. CDR1 is SGHNT and CDR2 is YYREEE in the germline V gene (reference sequence). The ends were cut back, 0 bases at V and 7 bases at J, with 16 bases in the middle.

The CDR3 nucleotides are TGTGCCACCAGTGACCGGGACTATTCCGAGCAGTTCTTC. Amino acids: CATSDRDYSEQFF. V is TRBV24-1 and J is TRBJ2-1; 7 bases match TRBD2. This CDR3 region has 13 residues. Germline V gives CDR1 KGHDR, CDR2 SFDVKD. The V segment lost 4 bases and the J segment 10 bases; nucleotides outside the gene matches: 6.

As regards this clone: The junction shows a germline mismatch at one end, possibly a read error. The chain couples TRBV18 to TRBJ1-4; D is possibly TRBD1 (6 bases). This CDR3 comprises 14 residues. Germline lookup yields CDR1 KGHSH and CDR2 LQKENI. The CDR3 loop is CASSLTTSGADELF. CDR3 coding DNA: TGTGCCAGCTCACTTACAACTTCGGGGGCCGATGAACTTTTT. Drawing the rest from reference TRBV18 and TRBJ1-4, the complete variable domain is NAGVMQNPRHLVRRRGQEARLRCSPMKGHSHVYWYRQLPEEGLKFMVYLQKENIIDESGMPKERFSAEFPKEGPSILRIQQVVRGDSAAYFCASSLTTSGADELFGSGTQLSVL.

This chain connects TRBV2 to TRBJ2-2; TRBD1 matches 9 bases. The CDR3 sequence is 14 residues long. The V and J ends lost 7 bases and 5 bases, in that order; junction bases with no gene match: 5. Germline values: CDR1 SNHLY, CDR2 FYNNEI. The CDR3 DNA reads as TGTGCCAGCACCAGGACAGGGGTAACCGGGGAGCTGTTTTTT. Translating it yields CASTRTGVTGELFF. The full variable domain, completed using reference TRBV2 and TRBJ2-2, is EPEVTQTPSHQVTQMGQEVILRCVPISNHLYFYWYRQILGQKVEFLVSFYNNEISEKSEIFDDQFSVERPDGSNFTLKIRSTKLEDSAMYFCASTRTGVTGELFFGEGSRLTVL.

V and J are TRBV12-5 and TRBJ2-4, with D perhaps matching TRBD1 (7 bases). This CDR3 has 20 residues. V lost 3 bases to trimming and J lost 7 bases, with 31 bases between them. CDR1 is LGHNT, CDR2 FRNRAP, per germline. The DNA for the CDR3 is TGTGCTAGTGGTTTCCCCATTATGGGACAGCCCAAAAAGGAGGGGAACATTCAGTACTTC. This codes for CASGFPIMGQPKKEGNIQYF.

This chain joins TRBV6-5 and TRBJ1-2, with TRBD1 identical over 9 bases. With V trimmed by 6 bases and J by 6 bases, 11 bases remained unmatched. The CDR3 runs to 15 residues. In germline, CDR1 is MNHEY, CDR2 SVGAGI. Written as DNA, the CDR3 is TGTGCCAGCAGCCCCGGGACAGGGTTTGATCATGGCTACACCTTC. This gives the protein CASSPGTGFDHGYTF.

This clone was picked up one time. V gene TRBV5-5 combines with J gene TRBJ2-7, with 8 positions matching TRBD2. Per the germline V gene, CDR1 is SGHKS and CDR2 is YYEKEE (reference sequence). V was clipped by 4 bases and J by 2 bases; unmatched bases: 8. The CDR3 loop spans 15 amino acids. The CDR3 here is CASSESSGSAYEQYF. The CDR3, as DNA: TGTGCCAGCAGCGAGTCCAGCGGGAGCGCCTACGAGCAGTACTTC.

This sequence joins TRBV2 and TRBJ2-7; D not resolved. CDR3 length equals 15 residues. V lost 5 bases, J lost 0 bases, and 14 bases lay in between. Germline CDR1 and CDR2: SNHLY and FYNNEI. In DNA, the CDR3 is TGTGCCAGCAGTCCGCAGAGTTCTAGCTCCTACGAGCAGTACTTC. Its protein product is CASSPQSSSSYEQYF.

This clone was detected only once. The V call is TRBV11-2, the J call TRBJ2-1; TRBD2 matches at 9 bases. Germline lookup yields CDR1 SGHAT and CDR2 FQNNGV. This CDR3 region has 14 residues. V lost 5 bases and J lost 4; bases outside the gene matches: 3. The CDR3 DNA sequence: TGTGCCAGCAGCGCGGGGGGGGTTTACAATGAGCAGTTCTTC. Encoded protein: CASSAGGVYNEQFF.

In this sample, this clone turned up a few times. The V call is TRBV5-4, the J call TRBJ2-7, with 9 bases identical to TRBD1. Looked up from germline, CDR1 is SGHNT and CDR2 is YYREEE (reference sequence). The CDR3 sequence is 14 residues long. Trimming took 7 bases from V and 5 from J; bases not matched to a gene: 10. CDR3: CASQPGQGVNEQYF. The CDR3 coding sequence is TGTGCCAGCCAACCGGGACAGGGTGTTAACGAGCAGTACTTC.

This clone appeared a few times. V gene TRBV14 combines with J gene TRBJ2-7; D gene ambiguous. Germline CDR1 SGHDN, CDR2 FVKESK. The CDR3 length is 17 residues. V lost 2 bases and J 2 bases, leaving 19 bases between the germline ends. CDR3 amino acids: CASSQPFSRGIPYEQYF. Here the CDR3 DNA reads TGTGCCAGCAGCCAACCCTTTTCCAGAGGCATTCCCTACGAGCAGTACTTC. Full variable domain (remainder filled in from reference TRBV14 and TRBJ2-7): EAGVTQFPSHSVIEKGQTVTLRCDPISGHDNLYWYRRVMGKEIKFLLHFVKESKQDESGMPNNRFLAERTGGTYSTLKVQPAELEDSGVYFCASSQPFSRGIPYEQYFGPGTRLTVT.

The chain joins TRBV7-3 to TRBJ1-1; D is unresolved. The germline CDR1 and CDR2 sequences are SGHTA and FQGTGA. V gave up 5 bases and J gave up 5 bases, with 12 bases separating them. The CDR3 spans 13 residues. The CDR3 is CASSPDLGTEAFF. The CDR3 DNA sequence: TGTGCCAGCAGCCCCGACCTGGGAACTGAAGCTTTCTTT.

This clone was observed a single time. The V and J genes are TRBV7-2 and TRBJ2-3, with D perhaps TRBD1 or TRBD2 (5 bases each). The V gene's germline CDR1 is SGHTA and CDR2 FQGNSA. This CDR3 region has 16 residues. With 5 bases removed from V and 2 bases from J, the gap between germline ends came to 17 bases. The CDR3: CASSPQGTSPTDTQYF. CDR3 nucleotides: TGTGCCAGCAGCCCTCAAGGGACGAGTCCCACAGATACGCAGTATTTT.

V is TRBV4-1 and J is TRBJ1-4; D gene unclear. The V end was cut by 0 bases, the J end by 5 bases, with 13 bases between. The CDR3 loop spans 16 amino acids. CDR1 and CDR2 (germline): MGHRA, YSYEKL. The CDR3 loop is CASSQDLQGYNEKLFF. The CDR3 DNA sequence: TGCGCCAGCAGCCAAGATTTGCAAGGGTACAATGAAAAACTGTTTTTT.

The V and J genes are TRBV11-1 and TRBJ2-1; D possibly corresponds to TRBD1 (6 bases). Trimming pared 3 bases from V and 8 bases from J, leaving 14 bases between. The CDR3 has 14 residues. Germline-derived CDR1 and CDR2 are SGHAT and FQDESV (reference sequence). Here the CDR3 DNA reads TGTGCCAGCAGCTTTAACCAGGGGATAGATGAGCAGTTCTTC. It specifies CASSFNQGIDEQFF.

V usage is TRBV24-1 and J usage is TRBJ2-1; 7 bases are a match to TRBD1. From germline, CDR1 is KGHDR and CDR2 SFDVKD. Trimming removed 4 bases from V and 11 bases from J; junction bases left unmatched: 7. This CDR3 is 13 amino acids long. The CDR3 bases are TGTGCCACCAGTGAGTCCTACAGGGGCAAGCAGTTCTTC. This gives the protein CATSESYRGKQFF.

This chain connects TRBV5-5 to TRBJ2-1, with D perhaps matching TRBD2 (6 bases). The CDR3 has 13 residues. The germline V and J ends were trimmed by 3 bases and 9 bases, with 13 bases remaining between them. The germline V gene has CDR1 SGHKS and CDR2 YYEKEE (reference sequence). The CDR3, as DNA: TGTGCCAGCAGCTCGTTCCTACTAGCTGAGCAGTTCTTC. Translation: CASSSFLLAEQFF.

This chain connects TRBV7-2 to TRBJ1-1; D ambiguous. The CDR3 contains 14 residues. From germline, CDR1 is SGHTA and CDR2 FQGNSA. The V and J ends lost 3 bases and 5 bases respectively, with 13 bases between them. The CDR3 sequence: CASSFRGPRTEAFF. The CDR3 DNA is TGTGCCAGCAGCTTCCGAGGGCCGAGGACTGAAGCTTTCTTT.

V usage is TRBV7-9 and J usage is TRBJ2-3; the match to TRBD1 covers 10 bases. Losses at the gene ends were 5 bases for V and 5 bases for J; bases not matched to a gene: 7. CDR1 and CDR2 from the germline V gene are SEHNR and FQNEAQ (reference sequence). The CDR3 consists of 15 residues. The CDR3 protein is CASSLTGTGVDTQYF. The DNA of the CDR3 is TGTGCCAGCAGCCTAACCGGGACAGGGGTAGATACGCAGTATTTT.

This clone showed up just a few times. The V and J genes are TRBV30 and TRBJ1-2, with TRBD1 matching over 11 bases. The ends lost 1 base at V and 4 bases at J; junction bases unmatched: 5. This CDR3 has 15 residues. Germline loops: CDR1 GTSNPN, CDR2 SVGIG (reference sequence). This CDR3 is CAWSGGTGGLYGYTF. In DNA, the CDR3 is TGTGCCTGGAGTGGGGGGACAGGGGGACTCTATGGCTACACCTTC.

The chain joins TRBV30 to TRBJ1-6, with D possibly TRBD1 on 5 matching bases. The CDR3 is made up of 13 amino acids. Trimming shortened V by 2 bases and J by 8 bases, and 10 bases separated the two germline ends. CDR1 and CDR2 from the germline V gene are GTSNPN and SVGIG (reference sequence). CDR3 sequence (DNA): TGTGCCTGGAGTCGCCAAGGGGATTCACCCCTCCACTTT. Protein product: CAWSRQGDSPLHF.

V gene TRBV6-1 combines with J gene TRBJ2-7, with D hard to call. CDR3 length equals 15 residues. The ends were cut back, 2 bases at V and 2 bases at J, with 13 bases in the middle. Germline lookup yields CDR1 MNHNS and CDR2 SASEGT. DNA for the CDR3: TGTGCCAGCAGTGAAATTAGGCAGGAGCCCTACGAGCAGTACTTC. Translation gives CASSEIRQEPYEQYF.

This rearrangement joins TRBV3-1 (or the pseudogene TRBV3-2) to TRBJ1-2; a possible D gene is TRBD1 (5 bases). The length of the CDR3 is 14 residues. Germline lookup yields CDR1 LGHDT and CDR2 YNNKEL (reference sequence). V was shortened by 0 bases and J by 8 bases, with 13 bases between the two germline ends. This CDR3 is CASSQERGIGGYTF. The CDR3 DNA follows: TGTGCCAGCAGCCAAGAACGGGGGATTGGGGGCTACACCTTC.

The genes are TRBV28 and TRBJ1-3, with D unclear. This CDR3 is built from 14 residues. Trimming left V 7 bases short and J 0 bases short, with 10 bases between. Germline V gives CDR1 MDHEN, CDR2 SYDVKM. The CDR3, as DNA: TGTGCCAGCAATAATCAAAACTCTGGAAACACCATATATTTT. It is translated as CASNNQNSGNTIYF.